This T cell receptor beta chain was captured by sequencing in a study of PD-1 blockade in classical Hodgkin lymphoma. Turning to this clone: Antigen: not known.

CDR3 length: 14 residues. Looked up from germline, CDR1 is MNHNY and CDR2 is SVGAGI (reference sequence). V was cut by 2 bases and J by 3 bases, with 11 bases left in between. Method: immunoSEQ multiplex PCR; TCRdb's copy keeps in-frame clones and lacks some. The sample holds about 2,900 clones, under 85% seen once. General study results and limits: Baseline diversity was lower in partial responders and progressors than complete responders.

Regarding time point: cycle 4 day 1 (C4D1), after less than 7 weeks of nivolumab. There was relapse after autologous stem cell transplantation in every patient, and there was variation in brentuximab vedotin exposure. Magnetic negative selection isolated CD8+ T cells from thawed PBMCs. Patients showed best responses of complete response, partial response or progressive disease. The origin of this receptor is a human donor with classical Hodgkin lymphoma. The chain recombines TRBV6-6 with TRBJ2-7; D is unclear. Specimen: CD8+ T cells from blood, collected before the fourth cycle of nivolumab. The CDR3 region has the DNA TGTGCCAGCAGTTACGCGACATTGGGCTACGAGCAGTACTTC. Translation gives CASSYATLGYEQYF.